These 22 T cell receptor beta chains were all obtained from the same sample, sequenced in a study of memory CD4+ T cells and cytomegalovirus serostatus. The sort gate was single viable CD3+CD4+CD8-CD45RO+ cells for memory CD4+ T cells. Sequenced by immunoSEQ multiplex PCR; TCRdb stores in-frame clones only, minus some. In the table there are around 57,000 clones, around 80% of which are singletons. Sequencing was done on a sample of memory CD4+ T cells from blood. Receptors originate from an adult in good health and CMV-seronegative. Some clones in this sample may be carry-over from other donors' samples.

The rearrangement joins TRBV29-1 to TRBJ1-2; D remains unclear. This CDR3 is built from 15 residues. From germline, CDR1 is SQVTM and CDR2 ANQGSEA. Trimming removed 5 bases from V and 0 bases from J, with 16 bases in between. CDR3 coding DNA: TGCAGCGTTCCCTTGACCGCCGTTTCTAACTATGGCTACACCTTC. This encodes CSVPLTAVSNYGYTF.

This chain links TRBV5-1 with TRBJ1-4, with D possibly matching TRBD1 (5 bases). The V gene's germline CDR1 is SGHRS and CDR2 YFSETQ. The CDR3 length is 16 residues. V dropped 2 bases and J dropped 3 bases, with 14 bases sitting between them. The CDR3 coding sequence is TGCGCCAGCAGCTTAAGCGGGGGTTGGGCTAATGAAAAACTGTTTTTT. Encoded protein: CASSLSGGWANEKLFF. Filled out from reference TRBV5-1 and TRBJ1-4, the complete variable domain reads KAGVTQTPRYLIKTRGQQVTLSCSPISGHRSVSWYQQTPGQGLQFLFEYFSETQRNKGNFPGRFSGRQFSNSRSEMNVSTLELGDSALYLCASSLSGGWANEKLFFGSGTQLSVL.

The chain combines TRBV4-1 with TRBJ1-4; D is unresolved. The CDR3 covers 16 residues. CDR1 and CDR2 from the germline V gene are MGHRA and YSYEKL. The ends were cut back, 0 bases at V and 8 bases at J, with 16 bases in the middle. CDR3 residues: CASSQDKSGNPEKLFF. Here the CDR3 DNA reads TGCGCCAGCAGCCAAGACAAATCGGGGAACCCCGAAAAACTGTTTTTT.

The rearrangement links TRBV6-1 to TRBJ1-2; D gene unclear. V lost 5 bases and J lost 8, with 9 bases in between. The CDR3 contains 11 residues. Germline loops: CDR1 MNHNS, CDR2 SASEGT. In nucleotides, the CDR3 is TGTGCCAGCAGTCCCACGGACGGCTACACCTTC. Translating gives CASSPTDGYTF.

This clone was seen once. V gene TRBV19 combines with J gene TRBJ2-5, with D possibly being TRBD2 (6 bases). This CDR3 contains 14 residues. Germline values: CDR1 LNHDA, CDR2 SQIVND (reference sequence). The V and J ends lost 3 bases and 6 bases respectively, with 14 bases between them. The CDR3 reads CASSIGPAGKTQYF. The CDR3 DNA reads TGTGCCAGTAGTATTGGCCCAGCGGGCAAGACCCAGTACTTC.

The V and J genes are TRBV18 and TRBJ2-7; D might be TRBD1 or TRBD2, each matching 5 bases. Trimming shortened V by 4 bases and J by 3 bases, and 16 bases separated the two germline ends. Germline values: CDR1 KGHSH, CDR2 LQKENI. This CDR3 contains 15 residues. CDR3 sequence reads: CASSRPGTDHYEQYF. Here the CDR3 DNA reads TGTGCCAGCTCACGACCCGGGACGGACCACTACGAGCAGTACTTC.

V usage is TRBV7-2 and J usage is TRBJ2-3; possible D gene TRBD2, 5 bases. The CDR3 is 17 residues long. V was cut by 1 base and J by 3 bases, with 17 bases left in between. Germline V gene data show CDR1 as SGHTA and CDR2 as FQGNSA. This CDR3 is CASSLEDVRVWTDTQYF. For the CDR3, the DNA is TGTGCCAGCAGCTTAGAGGACGTGCGGGTTTGGACAGATACGCAGTATTTT.

This clone came up a few times. The J gene is TRBJ2-7, the V gene TRBV4-2; 7 nucleotides align to TRBD1. V shed 3 bases, J shed 5 bases, and the junction held 10 bases outside the gene matches. This CDR3 is built from 15 residues. Germline V CDR1 and CDR2: LGHNA, YNFKEQ. The CDR3 DNA reads TGTGCCAGCAGCCACTCCCGACAGGGTGGGCACGAGCAGTACTTC. Translation: CASSHSRQGGHEQYF.

The gene calls are TRBV27 and TRBJ1-5; 7 nucleotides match TRBD1. V shed 6 bases and J 3 bases; nucleotides not matched to a gene: 2. The CDR3 totals 13 residues. CDR1 and CDR2 (germline): MNHEY, SMNVEV (reference sequence). CDR3 DNA: TGTGCCAGCAGGCAGGGGGACAATCAGCCCCAGCATTTT. Protein product: CASRQGDNQPQHF.

The rearrangement joins TRBV7-2 to TRBJ1-1; no firm D call. The V gene's germline CDR1 is SGHTA and CDR2 FQGNSA. Trimming left V 4 bases short and J 5 bases short, with 14 bases between. This CDR3 is 14 amino acids long. The CDR3 spells CASSSHHRRTEAFF. The CDR3 DNA reads TGTGCCAGCAGCTCACATCATCGGAGGACTGAAGCTTTCTTT.

The chain uses TRBV15 and TRBJ1-2, with D uncertain. The CDR3 is made up of 19 amino acids. The V gene lost 0 bases and the J gene lost 0 bases, with 20 bases spanning the gap. Per the germline V gene, CDR1 is LNHNV and CDR2 is YYDKDF (reference sequence). The CDR3 coding sequence is TGTGCCACCAGCAGAGATAGGGCAGTGCAGTTTCTCGCTAACTATGGCTACACCTTC. This gives the protein CATSRDRAVQFLANYGYTF.

The chain is built from TRBV7-9 and TRBJ1-1; the D gene is possibly TRBD1 (5 bases). This CDR3 has 14 amino acids. V dropped 3 bases and J dropped 6 bases, with 14 bases sitting between them. Germline CDR1 reads SEHNR; CDR2 reads FQNEAQ (reference sequence). This CDR3 reads CASSFTLGGAEAFF. CDR3 DNA: TGTGCCAGCAGCTTTACTCTCGGGGGTGCTGAAGCTTTCTTT.

This chain links TRBV7-6 with TRBJ1-1; D gene ambiguous. Germline V gene data show CDR1 as SGHVS and CDR2 as FNYEAQ. V was shortened by 2 bases and J by 3 bases, with 7 bases between the two germline ends. This CDR3 comprises 13 residues. The CDR3 is CASSLSWDTEAFF. Here the CDR3 DNA reads TGTGCCAGCAGCTTATCCTGGGACACTGAAGCTTTCTTT.

This clone was recorded only once. This rearrangement joins TRBV4-2 to TRBJ2-2; 7 bases match TRBD2. The CDR3 extends over 15 amino acids. Trimming cost V 0 bases and J 5 bases; bases outside gene matches: 3. CDR1 and CDR2 (germline): LGHNA, YNFKEQ. The CDR3 DNA reads TGTGCCAGCAGCCAAGAGGGACTAAGGACCGGGGAGCTGTTTTTT. It is translated as CASSQEGLRTGELFF.

The V and J genes are TRBV19 and TRBJ1-1; D is ambiguous. The CDR3 contains 13 residues. Between the trimmed V and J ends, which lost 3 bases and 5 bases, there was a span of 10 bases. Germline loops: CDR1 LNHDA, CDR2 SQIVND (reference sequence). The CDR3 reads CASSMNRRTEAFF. The CDR3 DNA sequence: TGTGCCAGTAGTATGAACCGACGGACTGAAGCTTTCTTT. Looking up the rest from reference TRBV19 and TRBJ1-1 gives the full variable domain: DGGITQSPKYLFRKEGQNVTLSCEQNLNHDAMYWYRQDPGQGLRLIYYSQIVNDFQKGDIAEGYSVSREKKESFPLTVTSAQKNPTAFYLCASSMNRRTEAFFGQGTRLTVV.

This clone was seen just once. The chain links TRBV5-1 to TRBJ2-2, with 8 bases matching TRBD1. The CDR3 runs 14 residues. The junction had 5 bases not matched to a gene; V was cut back by 4 bases and J by 6 bases. Germline CDR1 SGHRS, CDR2 YFSETQ. For the CDR3, the DNA is TGCGCCAGCAGCGCTGGACAGGGCGCCGGGGAGCTGTTTTTT. Protein sequence: CASSAGQGAGELFF.

The rearrangement uses TRBV28 and TRBJ1-5; 7 bases are shared with TRBD1. The CDR3 is 14 amino acids. Losses at the gene ends were 2 bases for V and 10 bases for J; bases not matched to a gene: 8. CDR1 is MDHEN, CDR2 SYDVKM, per germline. This CDR3 is CASSLPGQYGPQHF. The CDR3 nucleotides are TGTGCCAGCAGTTTACCGGGACAGTATGGTCCCCAGCATTTT.

Only one count was recorded for this clone. The rearrangement joins TRBV10-3 to TRBJ1-3; the D is unclear. CDR1 is ENHRY, CDR2 SYGVKD, per germline. The V gene lost 4 bases and the J gene lost 2 bases, with 6 bases spanning the gap. This CDR3 contains 13 residues. CDR3 sequence: CAISGTAGNTIYF. Here the CDR3 DNA reads TGTGCCATCAGTGGGACGGCTGGAAACACCATATATTTT.

This chain connects TRBV7-9 to TRBJ2-7; D possibly matches TRBD1 or TRBD2 (6 bases each). Looked up from germline, CDR1 is SEHNR and CDR2 is FQNEAQ (reference sequence). V lost 2 bases and J 0 bases, leaving 20 bases between the germline ends. The CDR3 spans 18 residues. The DNA for the CDR3 is TGTGCCAGCAGCTTATCGAGGGGGGCAGGTCTCGCCTCCTACGAGCAGTACTTC. Translated: CASSLSRGAGLASYEQYF.

V is TRBV19 and J is TRBJ1-4; D is ambiguous. CDR3 length: 15 amino acids. Germline V gene sequence: CDR1 LNHDA, CDR2 SQIVND (reference sequence). Trimming took 6 bases from V and 11 from J, leaving 22 bases between them. CDR3 coding DNA: TGTGCCAGTAGGAGAGAAAGGGCGGTTGGAAACAAACTGTTTTTT. It is translated as CASRRERAVGNKLFF.

V usage is TRBV7-9 and J usage is TRBJ1-4; weak D call: TRBD1 (6 bases). V lost 1 base and J lost 0, with 12 bases in between. This CDR3 region has 17 residues. CDR1 is SEHNR and CDR2 is FQNEAQ in the germline V gene (reference sequence). The CDR3 region is CASSLGAGAATNEKLFF. The CDR3 coding sequence is TGTGCCAGCAGCTTAGGGGCGGGGGCGGCAACTAATGAAAAACTGTTTTTT. Using reference TRBV7-9 and TRBJ1-4 for the parts outside the CDR3, the full variable domain is DTGVSQNPRHKITKRGQNVTFRCDPISEHNRLYWYRQTLGQGPEFLTYFQNEAQLEKSRLLSDRFSAERPKGSFSTLEIQRTEQGDSAMYLCASSLGAGAATNEKLFFGSGTQLSVL.

CDR3 DNA: TGTGCCAGCAGTCTAGAGGGATACGAGCAGTACTTC. Translation gives CASSLEGYEQYF. V is TRBV28 and J is TRBJ2-7; possible D gene TRBD2, 5 bases. This CDR3 has 12 residues. Per germline, CDR1 MDHEN and CDR2 SYDVKM. The V end was cut by 5 bases, the J end by 4 bases, with 9 bases between.